This T cell receptor (beta chain) stems from a study of blood T cell repertoires in COVID-19. CDR1 GTSNPN and CDR2 SVGIG come from the germline V gene (reference sequence). Trimming shortened V by 1 base and J by 4 bases, and 14 bases separated the two germline ends. CDR3 length: 15 residues. In the original analysis: Researchers report that nucleated cell counts were estimated from reference gene primer amplification. Assay: immunoSEQ multiplex PCR; the TCRdb copy retains only in-frame clones and omits some. That table gives V, J and clone size, and the DNA gave D and trimming. The data show more than 13,000 clones, 85% to 90% seen once.

Input material: peripheral blood. This chain uses TRBV30 with TRBJ1-5; TRBD1 is a possible D gene (5 bases). This TCR was recovered from a woman in her 70s in a cohort sampled during active or convalescent COVID-19. This CDR3 is CAWSELGAGNQPQHF. CDR3 DNA sequence: TGTGCCTGGAGTGAATTAGGGGCAGGGAATCAGCCCCAGCATTTT.